These 15 T cell receptor beta chains were sequenced from one sample in a study of blood T cell repertoires in COVID-19. Measured with immunoSEQ multiplex PCR; TCRdb has only the in-frame clones, and not every one. The sample has about 280,000 clones; nearly 90% are singletons. Sequenced input: peripheral blood. The receptors shown here come from a man aged 18-30 years with active or convalescent COVID-19.

The chain links TRBV4-1 to TRBJ1-2, with 7 bases matching TRBD1. This CDR3 has 16 amino acids. Germline V CDR1 and CDR2: MGHRA, YSYEKL. Trimming cost V 1 base and J 4 bases; bases outside gene matches: 9. CDR3 residues: CASSQGWAGGGYGYTF. DNA for the CDR3: TGCGCCAGCAGCCAAGGTTGGGCAGGGGGAGGCTATGGCTACACCTTC.

V usage is TRBV6-5 and J usage is TRBJ2-3; 8 bases map to TRBD2. The germline V gene encodes CDR1 MNHEY and CDR2 SVGAGI. The CDR3 spans 14 residues. Trimming took 10 bases from V and 6 from J; bases not matched to a gene: 12. The CDR3 loop is CATTPPGGVDTQYF. DNA of the CDR3: TGTGCCACCACTCCTCCGGGGGGGGTTGATACGCAGTATTTT.

J is TRBJ1-1 and V is TRBV11-2; 7 bases agree with TRBD1. The CDR3 totals 15 residues. Trimming took 5 bases from V and 1 from J; bases not matched to a gene: 7. Germline V gives CDR1 SGHAT, CDR2 FQNNGV. CDR3 sequence (DNA): TGTGCCAGCAGCCAACGACAGGGTTCGAACACTGAAGCTTTCTTT. Translation: CASSQRQGSNTEAFF.

The genes are TRBV7-2 and TRBJ2-3; 12 bases are a match to TRBD2. This CDR3 is 16 amino acids long. With 5 bases clipped from V and 4 bases from J, the junction kept 7 bases outside the gene matches. From germline, CDR1 is SGHTA and CDR2 FQGNSA. The CDR3 here is CASSDASGGAADTQYF. The CDR3 DNA is TGTGCCAGCAGCGATGCTAGCGGGGGGGCCGCAGATACGCAGTATTTT.

V and J are TRBV5-5 and TRBJ1-4; TRBD1 agrees at 9 bases. The trim removed 4 bases at V and 7 bases at J, leaving 11 bases unmatched. The CDR3 is 16 amino acids. CDR1 and CDR2 (germline): SGHKS, YYEKEE (reference sequence). For the CDR3, the DNA is TGTGCCAGCAGCAACGCCCACAGGGGGCTTGGTGAAAAACTGTTTTTT. Translated, it gives CASSNAHRGLGEKLFF.

V gene TRBV4-1 combines with J gene TRBJ1-1; D unclear. Trimming shortened V by 5 bases and J by 5 bases, and 9 bases separated the two germline ends. Germline assignment: CDR1 MGHRA and CDR2 YSYEKL. The CDR3 extends over 12 amino acids. The CDR3 bases are TGCGCCAGCAGCTCGATCGGGACTGAAGCTTTCTTT. Its translation: CASSSIGTEAFF.

V and J are TRBV12-5 and TRBJ1-5; D is unresolved. Trimming took off 0 bases at V and 6 bases at J, with 6 bases between the two ends. CDR3 size: 13 residues. CDR1 is LGHNT and CDR2 is FRNRAP in the germline V gene. DNA for the CDR3: TGTGCTAGTGGTTTGGTAGCTGGTCAGCCCCAGCATTTT. The encoded protein is CASGLVAGQPQHF.

This chain joins TRBV15 and TRBJ2-3; D is unresolved. The CDR3 extends over 16 amino acids. From germline, CDR1 is LNHNV and CDR2 YYDKDF (reference sequence). Deletions cut 0 bases from V and 3 bases from J, with 13 bases between. The CDR3 here is CATSRDLSLWTDTQYF. The CDR3 DNA sequence: TGTGCCACCAGCAGAGATCTCAGTTTGTGGACAGATACGCAGTATTTT.

This clone was recorded many times. The V gene is TRBV29-1, the J gene TRBJ1-2; possibly TRBD1 for D (5 bases). Trimming removed 7 bases from V and 4 bases from J, with 7 bases in between. Germline V gene data show CDR1 as SQVTM and CDR2 as ANQGSEA. The CDR3 loop spans 10 amino acids. The CDR3 loop reads CSADTYGYTF. The DNA of the CDR3 is TGCAGCGCGGACACCTATGGCTACACCTTC.

This rearrangement joins TRBV29-1 to TRBJ1-2; perhaps TRBD1 as D (6 bases). The V gene lost 2 bases and the J gene lost 4 bases, with 17 bases spanning the gap. Germline values: CDR1 SQVTM, CDR2 ANQGSEA. The CDR3 covers 15 residues. CDR3 amino acids: CSVETAQGLVYGYTF. The CDR3 DNA follows: TGCAGCGTTGAAACCGCACAGGGCCTGGTCTATGGCTACACCTTC.

This clone has just one count. J is TRBJ1-1 and V is TRBV19; perhaps TRBD1 as D (6 bases). The V end was cut by 5 bases, the J end by 1 base, with 11 bases between. The germline V gene has CDR1 LNHDA and CDR2 SQIVND (reference sequence). This CDR3 has 14 amino acids. The CDR3 coding sequence is TGTGCCAGTAGTGTTGGACAGTGGAACACTGAAGCTTTCTTT. This gives the protein CASSVGQWNTEAFF.

The rearrangement uses TRBV6-4 and TRBJ2-6, with D possibly TRBD1 on 6 matching bases. V was shortened by 4 bases and J by 4 bases, with 14 bases between the two germline ends. The CDR3 loop spans 16 amino acids. Germline V lookup: CDR1 MRHNA, CDR2 SNTAGT. Here the CDR3 reads CASSVNRAPGANVLTF. The CDR3 nucleotides read TGTGCCAGCAGTGTCAACAGGGCGCCAGGGGCCAACGTCCTGACTTTC.

The chain links TRBV5-4 to TRBJ2-5; D is perhaps TRBD1 (5 bases). V was pared by 4 bases and J by 1 base, with 11 bases between. Germline V gene lookup returns CDR1 SGHNT and CDR2 YYREEE (reference sequence). The CDR3 is 14 amino acids. The CDR3 bases are TGTGCCAGCAGCAAACAGGACCGCCAAGAGACCCAGTACTTC. Protein: CASSKQDRQETQYF.

The chain joins TRBV5-1 to TRBJ1-2; TRBD1 is a possible D gene (6 bases). Between the trimmed V and J ends, which lost 0 bases and 1 base, there was a span of 7 bases. Germline CDR1 reads SGHRS; CDR2 reads YFSETQ. The length of the CDR3 is 14 residues. The DNA of the CDR3 is TGCGCCAGCAGCTTGGAACAGGGTAACTATGGCTACACCTTC. Amino acids: CASSLEQGNYGYTF.

The V and J genes are TRBV13 and TRBJ1-4, with D hard to call. In germline, CDR1 is PRHDT, CDR2 FYEKMQ (reference sequence). V lost 2 bases and J lost 0, with 7 bases in between. There are 15 residues in the CDR3. The CDR3 DNA follows: TGTGCCAGCAGCTTAACGGGGTCAACTAATGAAAAACTGTTTTTT. Its protein is CASSLTGSTNEKLFF.